Listed below are T cell receptor beta chains from one sample, sequenced in a study of T cell responses to AZD1222 COVID-19 vaccine. Profiled with immunoSEQ multiplex PCR; TCRdb holds only in-frame clones, not every one. The sample carries more than 150,000 clones, approximately 86% recorded once. The material sequenced was peripheral blood, taken on day 0 of AZD1222 vaccination. Receptors were obtained from an adult in good health. CDR3s include the opening cysteine and the closing phenylalanine or tryptophan.

>TRBJ2-7|TRBV5-6
CASSLGAGDYEQYF
>TRBJ2-5|TRBV5-1
CASSFQQGGQETQYF
>TRBJ1-2|TRBV5-4
CASSSASEQGNYGYTF
>TRBJ2-5|TRBV3-1/TRBV3-2
CASSQASGRGETQYF
>TRBJ2-1|TRBV7-9
CASSSGQGPDYNEQFF
>TRBJ2-7|TRBV27
CASISPGREYEQYF
>TRBJ1-5|TRBV6-1
CASREGNLIYSNQPQHF
>TRBJ2-7|TRBV27
CASSSHIAGRTYEQYF
>TRBJ2-7|TRBV6-6
CASSYSTDSYEQYF
>TRBJ1-5|TRBV24-1
CATSDPTGTLGQPQHF
>TRBJ2-7|TRBV27
CASRWTGTGYEQYF
>TRBJ2-5|TRBV12-5
CASGPKLSGAMYQETQYF
>TRBJ1-2|TRBV7-9
CASSSETTNGYTF
>TRBJ1-2|TRBV10-3
CAISGETGGFYGYTF
>TRBJ1-1|TRBV3-1/TRBV3-2
CASSQGANTEAFF
>TRBJ2-6|TRBV23-1
CARKSETNWTKPGANVLTF
>TRBJ1-1|TRBV9
CASSVPGATSRVLNTEAFF
>TRBJ1-1|TRBV19
CASSTAKTGAFF
>TRBJ2-3|TRBV7-7
CASSLGASDTQYF
>TRBJ2-7|TRBV18
CASSPGTGGYYEQYF
>TRBJ2-5|TRBV4-3
CASSPNQGSQETQYF
>TRBJ2-1|TRBV19
CASSSGQGSYNEQFF
>TRBJ1-6|TRBV27
CASREQGSYNSPLHF
>TRBJ1-3|TRBV18
CASSPPGVGGNTIYF
>TRBJ2-5|TRBV7-2
CASSLMSGGPGETQYF
>TRBJ2-7|TRBV28
CASRTGTSGSYEQYF
>TRBJ2-5|TRBV7-6
CASSATHARDRGLETQYF
>TRBJ1-3|TRBV28
CASSLRATGRGKNTIYF
>TRBJ2-7|TRBV5-6
CASSSRLAGVYEQYF
>TRBJ1-1|TRBV19
CASSIPLQGGAEAFF
>TRBJ2-5|TRBV3-1/TRBV3-2
CASRQTSGGPETQYF
>TRBJ2-7|TRBV10-3
CAIRGTGAIEQYF
>TRBJ1-2|TRBV27
CASSVQGRGYGYTF
>TRBJ2-1|TRBV9
CASSVYGGVYNEQFF
>TRBJ2-7|TRBV6-5
CASSLWTSGSGEQYF
>TRBJ1-1|TRBV6-1
CASSDRDRLSTEAFF
>TRBJ2-1|TRBV27
CASSSIPPSLAGARNEQFF
>TRBJ1-2|TRBV27
CASSSRDSDPYTF
>TRBJ2-2|TRBV14
CASSQEWGTVNTGELFF
>TRBJ2-1|TRBV5-6
CASSGVETGQFF